This TCR beta chain was identified in a study of esophageal squamous cell carcinoma tumors listed by TCRdb under 2021. Concerning the study at large: Using principal component analysis combined with K-means clustering of immunohistochemical values for T-cell and checkpoint markers, the researchers divided patients into immuno relation high and low groups. Across the roughly 9 cases, 1,700,000 or so TCRalpha and around 1,300,000 TCRbeta total reads were obtained, of which around 30,000 and 35,000 were unique. The study aimed to assess TCR repertoire diversity and shared TCR repertoires of T cells within the tumor environment of esophageal squamous cell carcinoma. TCR sequencing was performed on roughly ten patients, consisting of five randomly selected high immuno relation cases and five background-matched low immuno relation cases. A wider cohort of around 53 surgically treated esophageal squamous cell carcinoma patients in Japan was included, comprising about 21 high and about 30 low immuno relation cases. The paper's findings and limits, for the study overall: TCR repertoire analysis included only a few cases, and CDR3 clonotype-level investigation was not performed. Because TCRalphabeta repertoire variation was large, shared V|J recombination candidates may have been selected by chance. In three of the 10 cases, a single TCRalpha VJ recombination dominated, and TCRalpha diversity seemed to be reduced. Because TCRalpha and TCRbeta chains were sequenced separately, chain pairing and the antigens recognized remained unknown. Total TCR repertoire counts did not differ between groups, but significant repertoire counts were higher in the high immuno relation group. Twenty-seven TRAV|TRAJ and around 24 TRBV|TRBJ combinations appeared shared among high immuno relation cases, including TRAV13-1|TRAJ22 and TRBV7-9|TRBJ2-7.

The library was prepared using 5' RACE. PCR with KAPA HiFi used TCRalpha or TCRbeta constant-region primers plus a P20EA primer, followed by nested second PCR with CA2 or CB2. TCR genes were amplified by unbiased adaptor ligation RT-PCR, with reverse transcription by Superscript III and a polyT18-containing BSL-18E primer. Following second-strand synthesis and blunting, the P10EA/P20EA adaptor was ligated to the 5' end of the cDNA, and NotI digestion was then performed. For both the first and second PCRs, approximately 22 cycles of 98 degrees C for 20 s, 65 degrees C for 30 s and 72 degrees C for 1 min were run. Amplicons were indexed with the Nextera XT Index kit v2 Set A, pooled in equimolar amounts and quantified on a Qubit 2.0 Fluorometer. Sequencing used the Illumina MiSeq platform with 2x300 bp paired-end reads. In the paper's pipeline: Using Repertoire Genesis software ver.1.0, reads were assigned to V and J genes based on the highest identity to IMGT reference sequences. CDR3 was defined as the region from Cys104 to Phe118 plus Gly119 and was translated, and unique sequence reads were defined by distinct V, J and CDR3 amino acids. Shared V|J combinations were chosen if significant in both a Fisher's exact test in edgeR and a Mann Whitney U test. After singletons were removed and 500 repertoire combinations were bootstrapped, the repertoire dissimilarity index was calculated using the R rdi package. TCRdb's own reprocessing of the public reads used fastp at Q25 and MiXCR and kept productive beta chains. Every distinct CDR3 protein forms one entry, paired with its most common genes and DNA. TCRdb, not the authors, supplied the V and J calls. The sample table contains 1,200 or so distinct CDR3 sequences; only one count was recorded for approximately 13% of them. The biggest ten clones account for 30% to 40% of the sample.

Patients who had received neoadjuvant chemotherapy or for whom clinical information was lacking were excluded from enrollment. The TCR-sequenced cases shown were male and had subtotal esophagectomy with 2- or 3-field lymphadenectomy. A Qiagen AllPrep kit was used to extract RNA from bulk tumor tissue sections, and T cells were not sorted. Until RNA extraction, small sections of surgically resected tumor tissue were kept in RNAlater reagent at -80 degrees C. In regard to this clonotype: Its antigen is still unknown. One base away there is no much larger clone; base qualities are not given.

The germline V end is reduced by 4 bases and the J end by 6 bases; junction bases left unmatched: 11. Sequences MDHEN (CDR1) and SYDVKM (CDR2) are obtained from the germline V gene. The CDR3 spans 16 residues, from the cysteine through the phenylalanine. Only the CDR3 portion is preserved as DNA: 48 bases, with reading frame beginning at the first base. The chain is encoded by TRBV28 joined to TRBJ2-3, and TRBD1 matches 9 of the central bases. Sequencing was done on a sample of tumor tissue. This TCR was recovered from a man aged 50-79 years with esophageal squamous cell carcinoma. The CDR3 here reads CASSSPGTGKQDTQYF. The DNA sequence is as follows: TGTGCCAGCAGTTCGCCCGGGACAGGGAAACAGGATACGCAGTATTTT. This CDR3, with the reference TRBV28 and TRBJ2-3 proteins standing in past its ends, gives the full variable domain DVKVTQSSRYLVKRTGEKVFLECVQDMDHENMFWYRQDPGLGLRLIYFSYDVKMKEKGDIPEGYSVSREKKERFSLILESASTNQTSMYLCASSSPGTGKQDTQYFGPGTRLTVL.